One sample yielded the 11 T cell receptor beta chains listed below, sequenced in a study of response to subunit inactivated influenza vaccine. One entry per CDR3 protein results from TCRdb running MiXCR on the RT-PCR reads. The table includes around 570,000 distinct CDR3 sequences, 6% to 9% detected once. Sequencing was performed on PBMCs from blood, taken around 25 months after vaccination. These receptors all come from a man aged 50 to 69 who received an inactivated influenza vaccine.

The sample holds many counts of this clonotype. This sequence joins TRBV7-2 and TRBJ2-5; TRBD2 matches 12 bases. Germline V gene data show CDR1 as SGHTA and CDR2 as FQGNSA. This CDR3 region has 16 residues. V trimming: 5 bases; J trimming: 7 bases; junction bases outside the gene matches: 11. This CDR3 reads CASSEHPGLAGGTQYF. The CDR3 coding sequence is TGTGCCAGCAGCGAACATCCGGGACTAGCGGGTGGGACCCAGTACTTC.

This clonotype appeared many times. The V gene is TRBV12-3 or TRBV12-4, the J gene TRBJ2-2; D possibly corresponds to TRBD1 (6 bases). Trimming pared 2 bases from V and 4 bases from J, leaving 17 bases between. The CDR3 length is 17 residues. CDR3 loop: CASSLSTGFGLTGELFF. The CDR3 region has the DNA TGTGCCAGCAGTTTAAGTACAGGGTTTGGGCTCACCGGGGAGCTGTTTTTT.

The gene calls are TRBV11-2 and TRBJ2-1, with TRBD2 matching over 9 bases. Trimming at V came to 5 bases and at J to 2 bases, leaving 4 bases not matched to a gene. CDR1 SGHAT and CDR2 FQNNGV come from the germline V gene. The CDR3 has 15 amino acids. CDR3 in amino acids: CASSISGGPYNEQFF. The CDR3, as DNA: TGTGCCAGCAGCATTAGCGGGGGACCCTACAATGAGCAGTTCTTC.

The chain has TRBV5-6 and TRBJ2-7; D is unclear. The CDR3 extends over 13 amino acids. Trimming left V 5 bases short and J 3 bases short, with 12 bases between. Germline CDR1 is SGHDT and CDR2 is YYEEEE. The DNA for the CDR3 is TGTGCCAGCAGACCCGTCGGTGGCTACGAGCAGTACTTC. As protein: CASRPVGGYEQYF. The full variable domain, its missing parts supplied by reference TRBV5-6 and TRBJ2-7, is DAGVTQSPTHLIKTRGQQVTLRCSPKSGHDTVSWYQQALGQGPQFIFQYYEEEERQRGNFPDRFSGHQFPNYSSELNVNALLLGDSALYLCASRPVGGYEQYFGPGTRLTVT.

The chain combines TRBV25-1 with TRBJ2-5; D is unresolved. Trimming pared 6 bases from V and 5 bases from J, leaving 16 bases between. CDR3 size: 14 residues. Germline V gene lookup returns CDR1 MGHDK and CDR2 SYGVNS. The CDR3 DNA follows: TGTGCCAGCAGCCTTGGCCCGCCGGCGGAGACCCAGTACTTC. This translates into CASSLGPPAETQYF.

There are a few counts of this clonotype. This chain uses TRBV9 with TRBJ1-4; 7 bases fit TRBD1. The CDR3 spans 15 residues. V shed 4 bases and J 7 bases; nucleotides not matched to a gene: 10. Germline CDR1 SGDLS, CDR2 YYNGEE. In DNA form, the CDR3 reads TGTGCCAGCAGCCCCCACAGGGGCGGGGGTGAAAAACTGTTTTTT. Translated, it gives CASSPHRGGGEKLFF.

This clonotype was detected many times. The V call is TRBV20-1, the J call TRBJ1-1, with 10 bases aligning to TRBD1. The V segment lost 5 bases and the J segment 1 base; nucleotides outside the gene matches: 10. Germline CDR1 reads DFQATT; CDR2 reads SNEGSKA (reference sequence). CDR3 size: 16 residues. The CDR3 coding sequence is TGCAGTGCTCGGGGACAGGGGATTCCCTGGAACACTGAAGCTTTCTTT. This translates into CSARGQGIPWNTEAFF.

J is TRBJ2-3 and V is TRBV11-2; 16 bases are a match to TRBD2. CDR3 size: 19 residues. In germline, CDR1 is SGHAT, CDR2 FQNNGV. The V segment lost 1 base and the J segment 3 bases; nucleotides outside the gene matches: 7. DNA of the CDR3: TGTGCCAGCAGCTTAGTAGCGGGACTAGCGGGAGGGATTACAGATACGCAGTATTTT. Amino acids: CASSLVAGLAGGITDTQYF. Full variable domain (rest looked up from reference TRBV11-2 and TRBJ2-3): EAGVAQSPRYKIIEKRQSVAFWCNPISGHATLYWYQQILGQGPKLLIQFQNNGVVDDSQLPKDRFSAERLKGVDSTLKIQPAKLEDSAVYLCASSLVAGLAGGITDTQYFGPGTRLTVL.

The J gene is TRBJ2-5, the V gene TRBV7-9, with D tentatively TRBD2 (6 bases). The germline gives CDR1 SEHNR, CDR2 FQNEAQ (reference sequence). This CDR3 contains 14 residues. V lost 4 bases, J lost 2 bases, and 11 bases lay in between. The CDR3 is CASSSLALQETQYF. In nucleotides, the CDR3 is TGTGCCAGCAGCTCGCTAGCGTTGCAAGAGACCCAGTACTTC.

This clonotype was seen many times. The chain links TRBV12-3 or TRBV12-4 to TRBJ1-2; a weak D match, TRBD1 (5 bases). CDR3 length: 14 amino acids. Between the trimmed V and J ends, which lost 4 bases and 4 bases, there was a span of 13 bases. In DNA, the CDR3 is TGTGCCAGCAGTTCAGTATTGGGGACCTATGGCTACACCTTC. It yields the protein CASSSVLGTYGYTF.

In its sample, this clonotype was seen many times. V gene TRBV7-2 combines with J gene TRBJ2-7; D ambiguous. V was cut by 4 bases and J by 6 bases, with 13 bases left in between. Germline assignment: CDR1 SGHTA and CDR2 FQGNSA. This CDR3 comprises 13 residues. The DNA of the CDR3 is TGTGCCAGCAGCTCACTCAAGGCGTTCGAGCAGTACTTC. It specifies CASSSLKAFEQYF.